A selection of T cell receptor beta chains follows, all from one sample in a study of T cells after yellow fever vaccination. MiXCR, run by TCRdb on the 5' RACE reads, gives a single entry per CDR3 protein. The sample carries around 550,000 distinct CDR3 sequences, roughly 21% recorded once. This specimen was PBMCs, taken 15 days after the yellow fever booster vaccination. These receptors all stem from a man aged 30 to 39 who received the YFV17D yellow fever vaccine. Both conserved end residues are part of each CDR3. D genes are given only for firm matches. A row's size may be missing; if present it is once, few, many or a size class.

V gene,D gene,J gene,clone size,CDR3 length,CDR3 DNA,CDR3 protein
TRBV5-1,TRBD2,TRBJ2-1,few,15,TGCGCCAGCAGCCCTAGCGGGAGGAGGGTAAATGAGCAGTTCTTC,CASSPSGRRVNEQFF
TRBV7-9,-,TRBJ2-7,-,16,TGTGCCAGCAGCTTGATTGATCAAATGGGAAACTACGAGCAGTACTTC,CASSLIDQMGNYEQYF
TRBV20-1,-,TRBJ2-7,-,14,TGCAGTGCTAGAGATTTTCGGAGCTCCTACGAGCAGTACTTC,CSARDFRSSYEQYF
TRBV27,-,TRBJ2-1,few,12,TGTGCCAGCAGTTGGTCCCCGACTGAGCAGTTCTTC,CASSWSPTEQFF
TRBV5-1,-,TRBJ1-1,-,14,TGCGCCAGCAGTCTGACTACGGACTACACTGAAGCTTTCTTT,CASSLTTDYTEAFF
TRBV7-2,TRBD2,TRBJ2-1,few,15,TGTGCCAGCAGCCCCTCGGGTAGCGGGAGCAATGAGCAGTTCTTC,CASSPSGSGSNEQFF
TRBV29-1,TRBD1,TRBJ1-4,few,13,TGCAGCGCGGGACAGGGCACTAATGAAAAACTGTTTTTT,CSAGQGTNEKLFF
TRBV6-1,TRBD2,TRBJ2-1,few,15,TGTGCCACATACGGTAGCGGGAAGTCCTACAATGAGCAGTTCTTC,CATYGSGKSYNEQFF
TRBV5-1,-,TRBJ2-5,-,16,TGCGCCAGCAGCTTGGACGGACATGGGCCTTTGGAGACCCAGTACTTC,CASSLDGHGPLETQYF
TRBV20-1,-,TRBJ1-2,-,12,TGCAGTGCTAGTTTTGTCGGCGATGGCTACACCTTC,CSASFVGDGYTF
TRBV10-3,-,TRBJ2-3,-,13,TGTGCCATCAGTGTACAGGTCACAGATACGCAGTATTTT,CAISVQVTDTQYF
TRBV4-1,TRBD2,TRBJ2-1,-,16,TGCGCCAGCAGCCAAGATGTGACTAGCGGCTACAATGAGCAGTTCTTC,CASSQDVTSGYNEQFF
TRBV12-3/TRBV12-4,-,TRBJ2-7,-,13,TGTGCCAGCAGTTTAGGTGCACGGGAGATGCAGTACTTC,CASSLGAREMQYF
TRBV7-2,-,TRBJ2-1,-,13,TGTGCCAGCAGCCCCTTCGACCCCAATGAGCAGTTCTTC,CASSPFDPNEQFF
TRBV28,-,TRBJ2-5,few,15,TGTGCCAGCAGCCGGGGGAAGACTTACCAAGAGACCCAGTACTTC,CASSRGKTYQETQYF
TRBV29-1,-,TRBJ2-7,few,15,TGCAGCGTTCCGGCAGAGGGCTTTTTAGGGGACGAGCAGTACTTC,CSVPAEGFLGDEQYF
TRBV2,-,TRBJ2-3,-,13,TGTGCCAGCAGTGAATGGAGCACAGATACGCAGTATTTT,CASSEWSTDTQYF